The 23 T cell receptor beta chains given below trace back to one sample, sequenced in a study of T cell responses to AZD1222 COVID-19 vaccine. Only in-frame clones appear in the TCRdb table, and some are missing; sequencing was by immunoSEQ multiplex PCR. Of roughly 150,000 clones in the sample, approximately 90% were seen once. The sequenced sample was peripheral blood, obtained on day 0 of AZD1222 vaccination. The receptors here all came from an adult in good health.

This chain connects TRBV5-1 to TRBJ1-1; no firm D call. CDR3 length: 13 residues. Germline CDR1 reads SGHRS; CDR2 reads YFSETQ. V was clipped by 4 bases and J by 4 bases, with 11 bases between them. The CDR3 region has the DNA TGCGCCAGCAGCGGCGGAGGCTTCACTGAAGCTTTCTTT. It yields the protein CASSGGGFTEAFF.

The chain joins TRBV3-1 (or the pseudogene TRBV3-2) to TRBJ2-1; D unresolved. The germline CDR1 and CDR2 sequences are LGHDT and YNNKEL (reference sequence). V shed 4 bases and J shed 3 bases, with 16 bases lying between them. CDR3 length: 16 residues. CDR3 DNA: TGTGCCAGCAGCCCCCGCGGAACCCCTGGCTACAATGAGCAGTTCTTC. The encoded protein is CASSPRGTPGYNEQFF.

The chain combines TRBV6-2 or TRBV6-3 with TRBJ1-4; weak D call: TRBD1 (5 bases). The V end lost 4 bases, the J end lost 4 bases, and 13 bases lay between the germline ends. The CDR3 contains 15 residues. Germline V lookup: CDR1 MNHEY, CDR2 SVGEGT. CDR3 DNA: TGTGCCAGCAGTTCGCCGGGGACGGGTAATGAAAAACTGTTTTTT. The encoded protein is CASSSPGTGNEKLFF.

The CDR3 region has the DNA TGTGCCAGCAGCCTAAAGCGGGAAACGGAGCAGTACTTC. Translated: CASSLKRETEQYF. The chain couples TRBV7-2 to TRBJ2-7, with TRBD2 matching 7 bases. CDR3 length: 13 residues. Germline V gives CDR1 SGHTA, CDR2 FQGNSA. After removal of 5 bases from V and 7 bases from J, the junction contained 8 bases not matched to a gene.

The V gene is TRBV18, the J gene TRBJ2-5, with 7 positions matching TRBD1. The V segment lost 2 bases and the J segment 5 bases; nucleotides outside the gene matches: 11. This CDR3 spans 16 amino acids. CDR1 is KGHSH and CDR2 is LQKENI in the germline V gene. The CDR3 sequence is CASSPLRGGSGETQYF. The CDR3 coding sequence is TGTGCCAGCTCACCATTACGAGGGGGCTCGGGGGAGACCCAGTACTTC.

The chain employs TRBV7-9 and TRBJ1-3; D gene unclear. This CDR3 comprises 15 residues. Between the trimmed V and J ends, which lost 5 bases and 1 base, there was a span of 12 bases. CDR1 is SEHNR, CDR2 FQNEAQ, per germline (reference sequence). CDR3 residues: CASSRLGGSGNTIYF. In DNA form, the CDR3 reads TGTGCCAGCAGCCGCCTTGGTGGGTCTGGAAACACCATATATTTT.

This chain joins TRBV5-1 and TRBJ1-1; D not certain. Germline CDR1 SGHRS, CDR2 YFSETQ. The CDR3 runs 14 residues. V lost 0 bases, J lost 5 bases, and 11 bases lay in between. The CDR3 DNA follows: TGCGCCAGCAGCTTGGGGATCCTAATGACTGAAGCTTTCTTT. This gives the protein CASSLGILMTEAFF.

J is TRBJ1-2 and V is TRBV18; D is possibly TRBD1 (5 bases). With 6 bases removed from V and 1 base from J, the gap between germline ends came to 33 bases. This CDR3 region has 21 residues. The germline V gene encodes CDR1 KGHSH and CDR2 LQKENI. CDR3 sequence: CASSKQAGTRDFPLGNYGYTF. The CDR3 nucleotides read TGTGCCAGCTCGAAACAAGCCGGGACCAGGGACTTTCCTCTCGGTAACTATGGCTACACCTTC. Filled out from reference TRBV18 and TRBJ1-2, the complete variable domain reads NAGVMQNPRHLVRRRGQEARLRCSPMKGHSHVYWYRQLPEEGLKFMVYLQKENIIDESGMPKERFSAEFPKEGPSILRIQQVVRGDSAAYFCASSKQAGTRDFPLGNYGYTFGSGTRLTVV.

The chain is built from TRBV30 and TRBJ2-2, with D possibly being TRBD1 (5 bases). V lost 4 bases and J 1 base, leaving 13 bases between the germline ends. This CDR3 has 15 amino acids. Per germline, CDR1 GTSNPN and CDR2 SVGIG (reference sequence). The CDR3 nucleotides are TGTGCCTGGAAAGGTAACAGGATGAACACCGGGGAGCTGTTTTTT. Protein product: CAWKGNRMNTGELFF.

V usage is TRBV19 and J usage is TRBJ2-1; possible D gene TRBD1, 5 bases. CDR3 size: 13 residues. The V and J ends lost 9 bases and 4 bases respectively, with 13 bases between them. Germline assignment: CDR1 LNHDA and CDR2 SQIVND (reference sequence). CDR3 nucleotides: TGTGCCAGCAGAGCAGGGCGGTACAATGAGCAGTTCTTC. Protein sequence: CASRAGRYNEQFF.

This chain uses TRBV19 with TRBJ1-5; D may be TRBD1 (5 bases). Deletions cut 6 bases from V and 6 bases from J, with 18 bases between. This CDR3 has 15 residues. Germline V gene data show CDR1 as LNHDA and CDR2 as SQIVND (reference sequence). The CDR3 is CASRSWGSRIQPQHF. CDR3 in DNA: TGTGCCAGTAGATCTTGGGGGAGTCGTATTCAGCCCCAGCATTTT.

This chain joins TRBV9 and TRBJ1-3; D remains ambiguous. V was cut by 4 bases and J by 0 bases, with 11 bases left in between. The CDR3 covers 15 residues. The V gene's germline CDR1 is SGDLS and CDR2 YYNGEE. The CDR3 DNA reads TGTGCCAGCAGCCCAGACGGGTACTCTGGAAACACCATATATTTT. Translation gives CASSPDGYSGNTIYF.

The gene calls are TRBV29-1 and TRBJ1-4; no firm D call. The CDR3 sequence is 13 residues long. Germline V CDR1 and CDR2: SQVTM, ANQGSEA. The V end was cut by 4 bases, the J end by 7 bases, with 13 bases between. Here the CDR3 DNA reads TGCAGCGTTGCCCCGGCCCCTAGTGAAAAACTGTTTTTT. This encodes CSVAPAPSEKLFF. Complete variable domain (other parts from reference TRBV29-1 and TRBJ1-4): SAVISQKPSRDICQRGTSLTIQCQVDSQVTMMFWYRQQPGQSLTLIATANQGSEATYESGFVIDKFPISRPNLTFSTLTVSNMSPEDSSIYLCSVAPAPSEKLFFGSGTQLSVL.

This sequence joins TRBV5-6 and TRBJ1-2; a possible D gene is TRBD1 (6 bases). CDR3 size: 13 residues. Germline CDR1 is SGHDT and CDR2 is YYEEEE. Trimming removed 5 bases at V and 9 bases at J, with 17 bases between. The CDR3 DNA is TGTGCCAGCAGTAAGCAGTGGGGGGCGAGCTACACCTTC. It codes for CASSKQWGASYTF.

J is TRBJ1-2 and V is TRBV28; possibly TRBD1 for D (5 bases). This CDR3 comprises 15 residues. Germline CDR1 and CDR2: MDHEN and SYDVKM. V lost 1 base and J 4 bases, leaving 13 bases between the germline ends. CDR3 coding DNA: TGTGCCAGCAGTTTATTTTTCAGACAGTCCTATGGCTACACCTTC. Translation: CASSLFFRQSYGYTF.

The gene calls are TRBV7-2 and TRBJ2-7, with a possible D match to TRBD2 (6 bases). The CDR3 contains 16 residues. Trimming removed 5 bases at V and 7 bases at J, with 24 bases between. CDR1 and CDR2 (germline): SGHTA, FQGNSA. This CDR3 is CASSPQDPGLSREQYF. DNA of the CDR3: TGTGCCAGCAGCCCTCAGGACCCGGGACTCTCGAGAGAGCAGTACTTC.

J is TRBJ1-2 and V is TRBV7-9; no reliable D call. From germline, CDR1 is SEHNR and CDR2 FQNEAQ (reference sequence). V was cut by 3 bases and J by 2 bases, with 10 bases left in between. The CDR3 runs 14 residues. Here the CDR3 reads CASSFDGLNYGYTF. The CDR3 DNA reads TGTGCCAGCAGCTTCGACGGACTGAACTATGGCTACACCTTC.

This chain connects TRBV6-1 to TRBJ1-3; D unresolved. CDR1 and CDR2 (germline): MNHNS, SASEGT. The CDR3 contains 13 residues. V was shortened by 0 bases and J by 4 bases, with 4 bases between the two germline ends. CDR3 loop: CASSEAGGNTIYF. CDR3 nucleotides: TGTGCCAGCAGTGAAGCAGGGGGAAACACCATATATTTT.

The chain uses TRBV7-9 and TRBJ2-5; D uncertain. Germline CDR1 is SEHNR and CDR2 is FQNEAQ (reference sequence). V was cut by 3 bases and J by 5 bases, with 10 bases left in between. The CDR3 is made up of 13 amino acids. CDR3 coding DNA: TGTGCCAGCAGCTTCGGTGCGTGGGAGACCCAGTACTTC. Translated: CASSFGAWETQYF.

The count of this clone is one. The chain carries TRBV4-3 and TRBJ1-3, with D hard to call. CDR1 and CDR2 from the germline V gene are LGHNA and YSLEER. V lost 0 bases and J 4 bases, leaving 13 bases between the germline ends. The CDR3 consists of 16 residues. CDR3 DNA: TGCGCCAGCAGCCAAGATCGGCTGACCAGGGGAAACACCATATATTTT. Its protein is CASSQDRLTRGNTIYF.

The rearrangement uses TRBV27 and TRBJ1-6; D gene uncertain. Deletions cut 4 bases from V and 7 bases from J, with 5 bases between. This CDR3 is 12 amino acids long. Germline CDR1 is MNHEY and CDR2 is SMNVEV (reference sequence). For the CDR3, the DNA is TGTGCCAGCAGTTCGATAAATTCACCCCTCCACTTT. This translates into CASSSINSPLHF.

This chain connects TRBV3-1 (or the pseudogene TRBV3-2) to TRBJ1-5, with TRBD1 as a possible D gene (6 bases). Between the trimmed V and J ends, which lost 3 bases and 5 bases, there was a span of 20 bases. The germline gives CDR1 LGHDT, CDR2 YNNKEL (reference sequence). The CDR3 loop spans 17 amino acids. CDR3 nucleotides: TGTGCCAGCAGCCAGGATCCTTGGGGGGCAGTGGATCAGCCCCAGCATTTT. This gives the protein CASSQDPWGAVDQPQHF.

The sample holds one count of this clone. The chain joins TRBV3-1 (or the pseudogene TRBV3-2) to TRBJ1-1, with D maybe TRBD1 (5 bases). V was shortened by 4 bases and J by 3 bases, with 9 bases between the two germline ends. The CDR3 extends over 13 amino acids. Germline V gene sequence: CDR1 LGHDT, CDR2 YNNKEL (reference sequence). The CDR3 is CASSPTGDTEAFF. CDR3 in DNA: TGTGCCAGCAGCCCGACGGGGGACACTGAAGCTTTCTTT.